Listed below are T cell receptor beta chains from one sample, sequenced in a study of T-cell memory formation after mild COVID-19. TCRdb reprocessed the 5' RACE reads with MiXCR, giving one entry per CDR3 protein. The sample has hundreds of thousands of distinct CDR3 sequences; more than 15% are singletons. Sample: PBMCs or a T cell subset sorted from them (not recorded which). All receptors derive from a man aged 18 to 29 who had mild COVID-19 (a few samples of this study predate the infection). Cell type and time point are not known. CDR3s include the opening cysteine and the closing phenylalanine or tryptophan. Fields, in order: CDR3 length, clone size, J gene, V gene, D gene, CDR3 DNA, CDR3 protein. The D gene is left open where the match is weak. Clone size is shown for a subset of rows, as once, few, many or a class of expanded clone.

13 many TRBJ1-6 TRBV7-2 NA TGTGCCAGCAGCTTGGTGGGCTATTCACCCCTCCACTTT CASSLVGYSPLHF
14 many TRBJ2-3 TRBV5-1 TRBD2 TGCGCCAGCAGCCCCGGGGGGGGTTCAGATACGCAGTATTTT CASSPGGGSDTQYF
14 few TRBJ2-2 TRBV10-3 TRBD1 TGTGCCATCAGTCCGGACAGGAAAACCGGGGAGCTGTTTTTT CAISPDRKTGELFF
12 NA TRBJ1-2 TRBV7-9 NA TGTGCCAGCAGCGCCGGGAGAAATGGCTACACCTTC CASSAGRNGYTF
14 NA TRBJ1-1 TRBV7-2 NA TGTGCCAGCAGCTCTGTTTACAGGGACACTGAAGCTTTCTTT CASSSVYRDTEAFF
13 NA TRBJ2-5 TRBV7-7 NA TGTGCTAGCAGCATGGGCCTCGGGGAGACCCAGTACTTC CASSMGLGETQYF
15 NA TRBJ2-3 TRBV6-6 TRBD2 TGTGCCAGCAGCCTACTAGCGGGGGCCACACATACGCAGTATTTT CASSLLAGATHTQYF
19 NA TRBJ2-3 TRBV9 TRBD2 TGTGCCAGCAGCGAACGCGGGACTAGCGGGGGGCATGGCACAGATACGCAGTATTTT CASSERGTSGGHGTDTQYF
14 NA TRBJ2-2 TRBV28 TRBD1 TGTGCCAGCAGTAGGACAGGGGAAACCGGGGAGCTGTTTTTT CASSRTGETGELFF
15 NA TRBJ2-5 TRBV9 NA TGTGCCAGCAGCTCACACACGGGGGTCCAAGAGACCCAGTACTTC CASSSHTGVQETQYF
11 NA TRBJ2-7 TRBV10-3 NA TGTGCCATCAGTGGGGGCTACGAGCAGTACTTC CAISGGYEQYF
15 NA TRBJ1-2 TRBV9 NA TGTGCCAGCAGCGTAGAACCGGGAACTAACTATGGCTACACCTTC CASSVEPGTNYGYTF
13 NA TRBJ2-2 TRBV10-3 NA TGTGCCATCAGTGCCCGGGCGGCCGGGGAGCTGTTTTTT CAISARAAGELFF
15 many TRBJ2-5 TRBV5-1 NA TGCGCCAGCAGCTTCAATGGCCCGTATCAAGAGACCCAGTACTTC CASSFNGPYQETQYF
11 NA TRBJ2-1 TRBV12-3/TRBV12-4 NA TGTGCCAGCAGAGTGAACAACCCGCTGTTCTTC CASRVNNPLFF
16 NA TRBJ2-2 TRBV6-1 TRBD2 TGTGCCAGCACCCCCCCTGGGAGGGAGAACACCGGGGAGCTGTTTTTT CASTPPGRENTGELFF
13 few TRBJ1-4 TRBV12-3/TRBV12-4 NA TGTGCCAGCAGTCCACCGGGACAAGAAAAACTGTTTTTT CASSPPGQEKLFF
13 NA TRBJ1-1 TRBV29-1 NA TGCAGCGTTTGTGGACAGCCGAACACTGAAGCTTTCTTT CSVCGQPNTEAFF
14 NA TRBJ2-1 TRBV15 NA TGTGCCACCAGCAGCGGCGGGCCAACTGACGAGCAGTTCTTC CATSSGGPTDEQFF
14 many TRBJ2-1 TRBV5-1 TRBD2 TGCGCCAGCAGCATTCTCGGACTAGAATCTGAGCAGTTCTTC CASSILGLESEQFF
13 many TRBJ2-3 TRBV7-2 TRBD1 TGTGCCAGCAGCGGACAGGGGTCTAATACGCAGTATTTT CASSGQGSNTQYF
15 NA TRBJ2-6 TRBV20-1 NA TGCAGTGCTAGGGAACAATCATCTGGGGCCAACGTCCTGACTTTC CSAREQSSGANVLTF
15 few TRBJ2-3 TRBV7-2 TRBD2 TGTGCCAGCAGCTTAGCAGCGGGGGGTGGATATACGCAGTATTTT CASSLAAGGGYTQYF
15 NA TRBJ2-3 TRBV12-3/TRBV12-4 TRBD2 TGTGCCAGCTCAACCGGGGGGGCGACCACAGATACGCAGTATTTT CASSTGGATTDTQYF
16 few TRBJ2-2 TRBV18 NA TGTGCCAGCTCACCTCTCGACAGGAGTAACACCGGGGAGCTGTTTTTT CASSPLDRSNTGELFF
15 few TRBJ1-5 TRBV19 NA TGTGCCAGTAGTATGGACGGGGTGAGCAATCAGCCCCAGCATTTT CASSMDGVSNQPQHF
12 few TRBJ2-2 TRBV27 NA TGTGCCAGCAGTTTATCAGTCGGGGAGCTGTTTTTT CASSLSVGELFF
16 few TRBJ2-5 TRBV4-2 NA TGTGCCAGCAGCCCCGAGATAACGTTGGGCCCAGAGACCCAGTACTTC CASSPEITLGPETQYF
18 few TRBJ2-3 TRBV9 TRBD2 TGTGCCAGCAGCGTGACCGGGACTAGCGGGGGGGGCACAGATACGCAGTATTTT CASSVTGTSGGGTDTQYF
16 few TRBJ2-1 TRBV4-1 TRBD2 TGCGCCAGCAGCCAAGCCCGTCGGGGGGCCTACAATGAGCAGTTCTTC CASSQARRGAYNEQFF
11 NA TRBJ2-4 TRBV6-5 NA TGTGCCAGCAGGCTAGGGTCTATTCAGTACTTC CASRLGSIQYF
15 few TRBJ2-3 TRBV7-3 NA TGTGCCAGCAGCTTAGCCCCGCTGGGCACAGATACGCAGTATTTT CASSLAPLGTDTQYF
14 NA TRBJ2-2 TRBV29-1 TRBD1 TGCAGCGTGCAGGGACAGGGAGGGACCGGGGAGCTGTTTTTT CSVQGQGGTGELFF
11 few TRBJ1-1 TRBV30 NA TGTGCCTGGAGAGTGGGGATTGAAGCTTTCTTT CAWRVGIEAFF
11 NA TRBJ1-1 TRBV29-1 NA TGCAGCGTTGCGGGGTCTCTCGAAGCTTTCTTT CSVAGSLEAFF
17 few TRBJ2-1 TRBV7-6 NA TGTGCCAGCAGCTTAGCGGGGGAAGGATTGCGCTACAATGAGCAGTTCTTC CASSLAGEGLRYNEQFF
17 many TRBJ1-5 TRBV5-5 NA TGTGCCAGCAGCTCCGGCCTGGCCAGGGAAGGCAATCAGCCCCAGCATTTT CASSSGLAREGNQPQHF
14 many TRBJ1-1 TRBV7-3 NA TGTGCCAGCAGCTTGAATGTGGGGAACACTGAAGCTTTCTTT CASSLNVGNTEAFF
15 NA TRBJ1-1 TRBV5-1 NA TGCGCCAGCAGCTCCGGGGGCATCATGAACACTGAAGCTTTCTTT CASSSGGIMNTEAFF
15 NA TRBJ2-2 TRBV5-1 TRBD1 TGCGCCAGCAGCTTCCCGGGACAGGACACCGGGGAGCTGTTTTTT CASSFPGQDTGELFF
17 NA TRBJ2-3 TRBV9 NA TGTGCCAGCAGCGTCGAAGGGCCAGTTTTTGTCACAGATACGCAGTATTTT CASSVEGPVFVTDTQYF
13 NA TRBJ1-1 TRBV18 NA TGTGCCAGCTCACCAAATGGAGGCACTGAAGCTTTCTTT CASSPNGGTEAFF
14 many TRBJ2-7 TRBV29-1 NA TGCAGCGTTATCCGGGACACCCCCCTCTACGAGCAGTACTTC CSVIRDTPLYEQYF
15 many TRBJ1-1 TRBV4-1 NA TGCGCCAGCAGTCATCCCTGGGGGTCGAACACTGAAGCTTTCTTT CASSHPWGSNTEAFF
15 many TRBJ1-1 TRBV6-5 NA TGTGCCAGCAGTGATCACAGGGCCTCGAACACTGAAGCTTTCTTT CASSDHRASNTEAFF
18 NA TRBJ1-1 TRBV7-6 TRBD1 TGTGCCAGCAGCTTAGTAGCCGGGGGACAGGCCATGAACACTGAAGCTTTCTTT CASSLVAGGQAMNTEAFF
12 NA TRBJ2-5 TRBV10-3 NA TGTGCCACCATGGGGGATCAAGAGACCCAGTACTTC CATMGDQETQYF
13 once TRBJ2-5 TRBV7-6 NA TGTGCCAGCAGCTTTGACCGGGCGGAGACCCAGTACTTC CASSFDRAETQYF
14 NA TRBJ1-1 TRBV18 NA TGTGCCAGCTCACCGAGGGGGGCCTCCGGCTGGATGTTCTTT CASSPRGASGWMFF
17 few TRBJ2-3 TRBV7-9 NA TGTGCCAGCAGCTTAGACTTGGGACTTGGTGACGGCGGTACGCAGTATTTT CASSLDLGLGDGGTQYF
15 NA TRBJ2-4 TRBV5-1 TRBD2 TGCGCCAGCAGCCTACGGGGAGGGGATGAAAACATTCAGTACTTC CASSLRGGDENIQYF
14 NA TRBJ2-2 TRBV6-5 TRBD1 TGTGCCAGCATCAGACAGGGGGCTGACGGGGAGCTGTTTTTT CASIRQGADGELFF